One and the same sample provided the 10 T cell receptor beta chains below, sequenced in a study of cytomegalovirus exposure and HLA in healthy donors (dated by TCRdb to the late 2010s). The method was the immunoSEQ multiplex PCR assay. A mixture of 60 forward primers for TCR Vbeta segments and 13 reverse primers for TCR Jbeta segments was used in the multiplex PCR. TCRdb provides this immuneACCESS table in a form limited to in-frame rearrangements. Some clones are lacking; in checked studies, under half of them reflect an unresolved V gene, and why the rest are absent is not known. The sample yields roughly 93,000 clones; about 80% were counted once. The top ten hold approximately 11% of the sample. Sequencing used PBMCs. The receptors come from a man aged 18 to 29 in good health and CMV-seropositive.

The chain carries TRBV2 and TRBJ2-7; TRBD1 matches 10 bases. With 8 bases clipped from V and 1 base from J, the junction kept 11 bases outside the gene matches. This CDR3 region has 16 residues. Germline CDR1 and CDR2: SNHLY and FYNNEI. The CDR3 spells CASFSSRDRGSYEQYF. The CDR3 nucleotides are TGTGCCAGCTTCTCCTCCCGGGACAGGGGATCCTACGAGCAGTACTTC. Full variable domain (missing parts from reference TRBV2 and TRBJ2-7): EPEVTQTPSHQVTQMGQEVILRCVPISNHLYFYWYRQILGQKVEFLVSFYNNEISEKSEIFDDQFSVERPDGSNFTLKIRSTKLEDSAMYFCASFSSRDRGSYEQYFGPGTRLTVT.

The rearrangement joins TRBV30 to TRBJ1-5; D is perhaps TRBD1 (5 bases). CDR3 length equals 13 residues. Per the germline V gene, CDR1 is GTSNPN and CDR2 is SVGIG (reference sequence). The V gene lost 0 bases and the J gene lost 5 bases, with 8 bases spanning the gap. CDR3 sequence reads: CAWSVGGYQPQHF. The CDR3 coding sequence is TGTGCCTGGAGTGTCGGGGGGTATCAGCCCCAGCATTTT.

Comments on this clone: Since no conserved phenylalanine or tryptophan closes the CDR3, a read error is the likely cause. The CDR3 sequence is CASSLKNVANEKLFV. The CDR3, as DNA: TGTGCCAGCAGCCTAAAAAACGTAGCTAATGAAAAACTGTTTGTT. This chain joins TRBV7-9 and TRBJ1-4; no clear D. This CDR3 region has 15 residues. Per the germline V gene, CDR1 is SEHNR and CDR2 is FQNEAQ (reference sequence). Trimming removed 5 bases from V and 3 bases from J, with 13 bases in between.

This clone was detected only once. The gene calls are TRBV2 and TRBJ2-5; D is possibly TRBD1 (6 bases). The germline V gene encodes CDR1 SNHLY and CDR2 FYNNEI. V was shortened by 1 base and J by 5 bases, with 11 bases between the two germline ends. The CDR3 runs to 14 residues. This CDR3 is CASSEDRVGETQYF. CDR3 nucleotides: TGTGCCAGCAGTGAAGACAGGGTAGGGGAGACCCAGTACTTC.

This clone is a singleton in its sample. The chain couples TRBV2 to TRBJ2-7, with D maybe TRBD2 (6 bases). Trimming stripped 7 bases from V and 2 bases from J, with 9 bases between. CDR3 size: 12 residues. Germline lookup yields CDR1 SNHLY and CDR2 FYNNEI. In DNA, the CDR3 is TGTGCCAGCACACGGGAGACCTACGAGCAGTACTTC. This codes for CASTRETYEQYF. The complete variable domain, with remaining parts taken from reference TRBV2 and TRBJ2-7, reads EPEVTQTPSHQVTQMGQEVILRCVPISNHLYFYWYRQILGQKVEFLVSFYNNEISEKSEIFDDQFSVERPDGSNFTLKIRSTKLEDSAMYFCASTRETYEQYFGPGTRLTVT.

The chain is built from TRBV14 and TRBJ2-7; 8 nucleotides line up with TRBD1. Germline V gene sequence: CDR1 SGHDN, CDR2 FVKESK. V dropped 0 bases and J dropped 3; count of bases not matched to a gene: 4. This CDR3 is 15 amino acids long. The CDR3 DNA is TGTGCCAGCAGCCAAGAGGCAGGGGGCGGCTACGAGCAGTACTTC. This codes for CASSQEAGGGYEQYF.

This clone was detected only once. In DNA form, the CDR3 reads TGTGCCAGCAGCTTTTTATCCGTTAACCAAGAGACCCAGTACTTC. Amino acids: CASSFLSVNQETQYF. The V and J genes are TRBV5-6 and TRBJ2-5, with D uncertain. Germline assignment: CDR1 SGHDT and CDR2 YYEEEE. The CDR3 length is 15 residues. Deletions cut 2 bases from V and 0 bases from J, with 11 bases between.

V is TRBV19 and J is TRBJ2-7; D perhaps matches TRBD1 (6 bases). Trimming removed 8 bases at V and 2 bases at J, with 10 bases between. Germline lookup yields CDR1 LNHDA and CDR2 SQIVND (reference sequence). The length of the CDR3 is 12 residues. CDR3 residues: CASGQGTYEQYF. CDR3 DNA sequence: TGTGCCAGTGGGCAGGGGACCTACGAGCAGTACTTC.

The chain employs TRBV19 and TRBJ1-5, with a tentative D call TRBD1 (5 bases). This CDR3 is built from 12 residues. The ends were cut back, 6 bases at V and 4 bases at J, with 7 bases in the middle. The germline CDR1 and CDR2 sequences are LNHDA and SQIVND (reference sequence). CDR3 sequence: CASRGGNQPQHF. The CDR3 DNA is TGTGCCAGTAGGGGGGGAAATCAGCCCCAGCATTTT.

This rearrangement joins TRBV2 to TRBJ1-6, with 9 bases that match TRBD1. This CDR3 comprises 15 residues. Germline assignment: CDR1 SNHLY and CDR2 FYNNEI. The junction had 2 bases not matched to a gene; V was cut back by 5 bases and J by 3 bases. CDR3 region: CASSPDRGYNSPLHF. CDR3 nucleotides: TGTGCCAGCAGTCCGGACAGGGGCTATAATTCACCCCTCCACTTT.